This entry concerns a single TCR beta chain. Other DNA sequences of this sample code for an identical CDR3. The sample originates from a study of blood T cell repertoires in COVID-19. The CDR3 covers 15 residues. The V end lost 3 bases, the J end lost 0 bases, and 9 bases lay between the germline ends. Germline loops: CDR1 MNHEY, CDR2 SMNVEV (reference sequence). Method: immunoSEQ multiplex PCR; TCRdb's copy keeps in-frame clones and lacks some. The data contain just over 300,000 clones, 89% of them seen just once; the ten biggest clones take up around a tenth. This clonotype was sampled from a woman in her forties who had recovered from COVID-19. This chain links TRBV27 with TRBJ2-1, with D maybe TRBD2 (6 bases). The sample consisted of PBMCs or T cells enriched from blood (not recorded which). The CDR3 loop is CASSLAGSSYNEQFF. CDR3 DNA sequence: TGTGCCAGCAGTTTGGCGGGGAGCTCCTACAATGAGCAGTTCTTC.